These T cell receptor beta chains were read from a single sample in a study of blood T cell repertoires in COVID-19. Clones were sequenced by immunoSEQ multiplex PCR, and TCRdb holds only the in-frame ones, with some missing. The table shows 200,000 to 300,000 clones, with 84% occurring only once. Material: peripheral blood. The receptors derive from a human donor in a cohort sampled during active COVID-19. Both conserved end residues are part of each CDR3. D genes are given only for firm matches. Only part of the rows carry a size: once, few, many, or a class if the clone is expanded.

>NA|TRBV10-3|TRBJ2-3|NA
CAIRGAGSTDTQYF
TGTGCCATCAGAGGGGCGGGGAGCACAGATACGCAGTATTTT
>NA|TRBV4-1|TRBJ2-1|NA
CASSQSPGSPRRNEQFF
TGCGCCAGCAGCCAATCGCCGGGGTCCCCCCGGAGAAATGAGCAGTTCTTC
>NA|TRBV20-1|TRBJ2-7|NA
CSASRRSTEQYF
TGCAGTGCTAGTCGTCGGTCTACGGAGCAGTACTTC
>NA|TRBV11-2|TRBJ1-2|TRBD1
CASSLGQGNYGYTF
TGTGCCAGCAGCCTAGGACAGGGGAACTATGGCTACACCTTC
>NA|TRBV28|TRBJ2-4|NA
CATSLSAKNIQYF
TGTGCCACCTCACTTTCGGCCAAAAACATTCAGTACTTC
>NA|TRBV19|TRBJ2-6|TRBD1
CASSIGQGVAGANVLTF
TGTGCCAGTAGTATAGGACAGGGGGTTGCTGGGGCCAACGTCCTGACTTTC
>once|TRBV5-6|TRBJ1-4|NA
CASSLKGTATNEKLFF
TGTGCCAGCAGCTTGAAGGGGACTGCAACTAATGAAAAACTGTTTTTT
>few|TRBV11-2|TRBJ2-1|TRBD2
CASSPGKGLNYNEQFF
TGTGCCAGCAGCCCGGGAAAGGGACTAAACTACAATGAGCAGTTCTTC
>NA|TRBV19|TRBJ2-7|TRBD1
CASAQTGTGTPRPYEQYF
TGTGCCAGTGCACAGACCGGGACAGGGACCCCCCGCCCCTACGAGCAGTACTTC
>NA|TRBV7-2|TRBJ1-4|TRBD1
CASSSYRGPANEKLFF
TGTGCCAGCAGCTCCTACAGGGGGCCGGCTAATGAAAAACTGTTTTTT
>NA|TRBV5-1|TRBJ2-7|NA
CASSLLRGSYEQYF
TGCGCCAGCAGCTTGCTCAGGGGTTCCTACGAGCAGTACTTC
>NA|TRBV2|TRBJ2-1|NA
CASRPPTSRGIGEQFF
TGTGCCAGCAGACCACCAACCTCTAGAGGGATAGGTGAGCAGTTCTTC
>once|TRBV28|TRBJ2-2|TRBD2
CASSLVRGGTGELFF
TGTGCCAGCAGTTTAGTCCGGGGGGGGACCGGGGAGCTGTTTTTT
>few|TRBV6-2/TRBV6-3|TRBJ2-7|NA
CASSYTAYEQYF
TGTGCCAGCAGTTACACGGCCTACGAGCAGTACTTC
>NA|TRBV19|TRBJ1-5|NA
CASSPPPGHGSQPQHF
TGTGCCAGTAGTCCTCCCCCGGGACATGGGAGTCAGCCCCAGCATTTT
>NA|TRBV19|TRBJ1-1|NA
CASSINPPNTEAFF
TGTGCCAGTAGTATAAATCCCCCTAACACTGAAGCTTTCTTT
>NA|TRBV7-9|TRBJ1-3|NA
CASSAPTGMAGNTIYF
TGTGCCAGCAGCGCTCCAACAGGGATGGCTGGAAACACCATATATTTT
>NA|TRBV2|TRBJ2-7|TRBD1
CASRDRTGRYEQYF
TGTGCCAGCAGAGACCGGACAGGGAGGTACGAGCAGTACTTC
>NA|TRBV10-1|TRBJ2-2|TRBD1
CASSGQGASGELFF
TGCGCCAGCAGTGGCCAGGGGGCCAGCGGGGAGCTGTTTTTT
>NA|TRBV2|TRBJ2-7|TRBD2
CASARRGGAGGTYEQYF
TGTGCCAGCGCCCGGAGGGGGGGTGCGGGAGGGACCTACGAGCAGTACTTC
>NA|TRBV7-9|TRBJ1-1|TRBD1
CASRSQDRERRRAFF
TGTGCCAGCAGGTCGCAAGACAGGGAACGGAGGAGAGCTTTCTTT
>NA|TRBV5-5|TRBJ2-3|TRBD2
CASSLYVTSGFLNTDTQYF
TGTGCCAGCAGCTTGTATGTGACTAGCGGTTTCTTGAACACAGATACGCAGTATTTT
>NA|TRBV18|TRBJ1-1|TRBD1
CASSPRQGQSPNTEAFF
TGTGCCAGCTCACCGCGACAGGGGCAATCCCCCAACACTGAAGCTTTCTTT
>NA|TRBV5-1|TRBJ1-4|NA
CASSLPQGTNEKLFF
TGCGCCAGCAGCTTGCCGCAGGGAACTAATGAAAAACTGTTTTTT
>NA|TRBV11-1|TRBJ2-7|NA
CASSLQFTGEQYF
TGTGCCAGCAGCTTACAGTTTACGGGCGAGCAGTACTTC
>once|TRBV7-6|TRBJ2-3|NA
CASSSWRGRTDTQYF
TGTGCCAGCAGCTCCTGGCGGGGGCGCACAGATACGCAGTATTTT
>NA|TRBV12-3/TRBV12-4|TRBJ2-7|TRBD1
CASSLKGTGLFF
TGTGCCAGCAGTCTAAAAGGGACAGGGCTCTTCTTC